This T cell receptor beta chain was captured in a study of T cells expressing NK-cell markers. As for the study in general: Source material for TCR beta repertoires consisted of sorted CD3+CD56+NKG2C+, CD3+CD56+NKG2C- and CD3+CD56-NKG2C+ T cells.

From its re-call of the 5' RACE reads, TCRdb lists each CDR3 protein once, without DNA. The sample has around 140,000 distinct CDR3 sequences. Germline CDR1 and CDR2: LGHNA and YNFKEQ. The CDR3 is made up of 17 amino acids. The TCR originated in a young man in good health. The sample consisted of blood T cells: a sorted CD56 or NKG2C T cell subset, CD4+ or CD8+ T cells, or bulk PBMC T cells (not recorded which). J is TRBJ1-5 and V is TRBV4-2. CDR3 loop: CASSQVSVMAERQPQHF.